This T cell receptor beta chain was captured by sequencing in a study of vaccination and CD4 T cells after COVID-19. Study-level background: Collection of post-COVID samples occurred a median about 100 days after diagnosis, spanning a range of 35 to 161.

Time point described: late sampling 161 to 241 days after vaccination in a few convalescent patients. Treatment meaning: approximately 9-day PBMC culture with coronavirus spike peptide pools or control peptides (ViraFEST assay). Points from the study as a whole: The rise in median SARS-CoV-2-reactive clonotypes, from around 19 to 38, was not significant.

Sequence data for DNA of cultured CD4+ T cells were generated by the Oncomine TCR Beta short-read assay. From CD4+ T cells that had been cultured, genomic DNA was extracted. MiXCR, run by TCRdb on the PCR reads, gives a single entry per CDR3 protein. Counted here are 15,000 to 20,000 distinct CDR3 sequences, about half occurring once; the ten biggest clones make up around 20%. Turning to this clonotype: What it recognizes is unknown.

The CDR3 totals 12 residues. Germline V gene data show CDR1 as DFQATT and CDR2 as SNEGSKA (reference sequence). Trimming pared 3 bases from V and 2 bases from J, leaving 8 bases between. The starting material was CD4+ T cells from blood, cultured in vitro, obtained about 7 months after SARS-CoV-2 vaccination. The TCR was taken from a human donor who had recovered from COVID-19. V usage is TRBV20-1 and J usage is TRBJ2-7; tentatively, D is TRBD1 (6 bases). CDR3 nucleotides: TGCAGTGCTAGTTGGGACACCTACGAGCAGTACTTC. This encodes CSASWDTYEQYF.